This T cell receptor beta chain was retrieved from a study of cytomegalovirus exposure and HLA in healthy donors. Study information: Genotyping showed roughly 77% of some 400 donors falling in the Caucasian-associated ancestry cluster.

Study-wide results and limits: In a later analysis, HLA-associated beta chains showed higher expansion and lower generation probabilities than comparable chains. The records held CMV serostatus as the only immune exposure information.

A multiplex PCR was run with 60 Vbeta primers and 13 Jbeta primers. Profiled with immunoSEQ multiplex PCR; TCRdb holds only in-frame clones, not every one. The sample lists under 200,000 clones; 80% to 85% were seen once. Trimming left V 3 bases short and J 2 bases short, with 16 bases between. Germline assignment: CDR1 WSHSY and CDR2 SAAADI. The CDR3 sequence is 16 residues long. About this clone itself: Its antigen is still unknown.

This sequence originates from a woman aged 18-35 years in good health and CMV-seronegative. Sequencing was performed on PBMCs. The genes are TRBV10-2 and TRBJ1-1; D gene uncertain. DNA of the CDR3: TGCGCCAGCAGTGATGTGTCCTGGGCAGAAAACACTGAAGCTTTCTTT. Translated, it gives CASSDVSWAENTEAFF.